This T cell receptor (beta chain) appears in the sequencing data of a study of blood T cells in healthy people across ages. Findings of the study overall: What prevented conclusive comparison of naive and antigen-experienced cells was that PBMCs were unsorted.

RNA extraction gave at least 5 micrograms of total RNA per sample. A second about 7 to 11 cycle PCR used barcoded and J-beta primers. Via MiXCR, TCRdb re-called the 5' RACE reads, giving one row per CDR3 protein. Of some 900,000 distinct CDR3 sequences listed, approximately 49% were seen once; the top ten hold roughly 13%. This clonotype was detected once. Its antigen remains unidentified. The CDR3 is 13 residues long. V lost 8 bases to trimming and J lost 4 bases, with 14 bases between them. Germline V gene lookup returns CDR1 MNHEY and CDR2 SMNVEV (reference sequence). The chain links TRBV27 to TRBJ1-2; possibly TRBD1 for D (6 bases). The sequence was obtained from a man aged 30 to 39 in good health. Sequenced sample: blood. The CDR3 bases are TGTGCCAGCGTGGGGGGCGTCCTCTATGGCTACACCTTC. Translation: CASVGGVLYGYTF.